The source of this TCR beta chain is a study of PD-1 blockade in classical Hodgkin lymphoma. Turning to the study itself: Nivolumab 3 mg/kg was given intravenously every 2 weeks. Findings and caveats of the study: While CD8+ TCR diversity did not rise significantly by C4D1, CD4+ TCR diversity did. Relapsed/refractory patients reportedly had the lowest baseline TCR diversity, below newly diagnosed patients, who were below healthy donors. Still unresolved is the cause of the repertoire differences, which may be disease activity or prior therapy.

In every patient, relapse followed autologous stem cell transplantation, while exposure to brentuximab vedotin differed. Using magnetic negative selection, the CD4+ T cells were separated out of thawed PBMCs. Details on this clone: The antigen is not known.

Clones were sequenced by immunoSEQ multiplex PCR, and TCRdb holds only the in-frame ones, with some missing. Among around 13,000 clones listed, approximately 87% were seen once. The V segment lost 2 bases and the J segment 2 bases; nucleotides outside the gene matches: 2. The germline CDR1 and CDR2 sequences are MGHDK and SYGVNS. The CDR3 is 15 residues long. V gene TRBV25-1 combines with J gene TRBJ1-4; 7 bases are a match to TRBD1. Source: CD4+ T cells from blood, taken at baseline. The TCR comes from a human donor with classical Hodgkin lymphoma. The chain's CDR3 is CASSETGATNEKLFF. As DNA, the CDR3 is TGTGCCAGCAGTGAAACAGGGGCTACTAATGAAAAACTGTTTTTT.